The 13 T cell receptor beta chains presented below share a single source sample, sequenced in a study of CD8 T cells in ankylosing spondylitis. MiXCR, run by TCRdb on the 5' RACE reads, gives a single entry per CDR3 protein. This sample carries around 330,000 distinct CDR3 sequences, 11% of them seen once, and the ten largest clones take roughly 9%. The sample consisted of blood, either unsorted or a sorted T cell fraction (not recorded which). These receptors were collected from a female donor with ankylosing spondylitis or in good health (not recorded which).

This clonotype was counted at least ten times. The chain uses TRBV12-3 or TRBV12-4 and TRBJ1-2; TRBD1 matches at 7 bases. The CDR3 loop spans 14 amino acids. V lost 7 bases to trimming and J lost 2 bases; unmatched junction nucleotides: 7. CDR3 sequence reads: CASIRTGRNYGYTF. The CDR3 nucleotides read TGTGCCAGCATACGGACAGGAAGAAACTATGGCTACACCTTC.

The sample holds many counts of this clonotype. The chain combines TRBV24-1 with TRBJ1-1, with D possibly TRBD1 on 6 matching bases. Germline V lookup: CDR1 KGHDR, CDR2 SFDVKD. The CDR3 totals 14 residues. V gave up 9 bases and J gave up 0 bases, with 13 bases separating them. DNA of the CDR3: TGTGCCACCCCTCTAGGGGGAATGAACACTGAAGCTTTCTTT. This codes for CATPLGGMNTEAFF.

This clonotype has a handful of counts. The chain uses TRBV10-2 and TRBJ2-5; 8 bases line up with TRBD2. CDR3 length equals 14 residues. The V gene end was trimmed by 4 bases and the J gene end by 3 bases; junction bases not matched to a gene: 4. From germline, CDR1 is WSHSY and CDR2 SAAADI. The CDR3 DNA is TGCGCCAGCAGTGTGGCGGGGGGTAAAGAGACCCAGTACTTC. This gives the protein CASSVAGGKETQYF.

Regarding this clonotype: A clone one base away is much larger, so this may be a read error. The genes are TRBV5-6 and TRBJ2-1; D gene ambiguous. The germline CDR1 and CDR2 sequences are SGHDT and YYEEEE. Trimming removed 2 bases at V and 8 bases at J, with 14 bases between. The CDR3 is made up of 14 amino acids. The CDR3 sequence is CASSLRQVAHEQFF. The DNA of the CDR3 is TGTGCCAGCAGCTTAAGGCAGGTGGCCCATGAGCAGTTCTTC. The whole variable domain, remainder taken from reference TRBV5-6 and TRBJ2-1, is DAGVTQSPTHLIKTRGQQVTLRCSPKSGHDTVSWYQQALGQGPQFIFQYYEEEERQRGNFPDRFSGHQFPNYSSELNVNALLLGDSALYLCASSLRQVAHEQFFGPGTRLTVL.

This clonotype was detected many times. The chain combines TRBV3-1 with TRBJ1-6, with D hard to call. CDR3 length: 15 amino acids. Germline V lookup: CDR1 LGHDT, CDR2 YNNKEL (reference sequence). V was trimmed by 0 bases and J by 6 bases, leaving 9 bases between them. The CDR3 nucleotides read TGTGCCAGCAGCCAAGAGCGGACTCCTAATTCACCCCTCCACTTT. It yields the protein CASSQERTPNSPLHF.

This clonotype was counted at least ten times. J is TRBJ2-1 and V is TRBV20-1; 8 positions match TRBD1. The V and J ends lost 4 bases and 6 bases, in that order; junction bases with no gene match: 2. This CDR3 is 12 amino acids long. Germline V lookup: CDR1 DFQATT, CDR2 SNEGSKA (reference sequence). The CDR3 DNA reads as TGCAGTGCTACAGACAGGGGCAATGAGCAGTTCTTC. It encodes CSATDRGNEQFF.

This clonotype has at least ten counts. The CDR3 nucleotides read TGTGCCAGCAGCTTAGGAGGGGGGCAGTACTTC. Its protein is CASSLGGGQYF. The chain joins TRBV7-9 to TRBJ2-5; D may match TRBD1 or TRBD2 (6 bases each). Trimming cost V 1 base and J 11 bases, with 8 bases left between them. Looked up from germline, CDR1 is SEHNR and CDR2 is FQNEAQ (reference sequence). This CDR3 has 11 amino acids.

This clonotype was counted ten times or more. The chain combines TRBV15 with TRBJ1-4; D gene uncertain. V shed 1 base and J shed 0 bases, with 0 bases lying between them. Germline values: CDR1 LNHNV, CDR2 YYDKDF (reference sequence). The CDR3 runs to 13 residues. CDR3: CATSRATNEKLFF. As DNA, the CDR3 is TGTGCCACCAGCAGAGCAACTAATGAAAAACTGTTTTTT.

This clonotype was counted many times. The J gene is TRBJ1-1, the V gene TRBV10-1; no definite D call. Germline CDR1 WNHNN, CDR2 SYGVQD (reference sequence). This CDR3 has 16 amino acids. V lost 2 bases to trimming and J lost 5 bases, with 18 bases between them. CDR3 residues: CASSEHRWESFTEAFF. The CDR3 region has the DNA TGCGCCAGCAGTGAGCATCGATGGGAGTCCTTTACTGAAGCTTTCTTT.

The chain carries TRBV11-2 and TRBJ2-3, with 9 bases fitting TRBD2. V trimming: 5 bases; J trimming: 1 base; junction bases outside the gene matches: 16. The germline V gene has CDR1 SGHAT and CDR2 FQNNGV. The CDR3 is made up of 19 amino acids. The CDR3 region is CASSRRLIAGAGGTDTQYF. The DNA for the CDR3 is TGTGCCAGCAGCCGGCGGTTAATAGCGGGAGCGGGCGGCACAGATACGCAGTATTTT.

This clonotype was seen many times. V gene TRBV5-1 combines with J gene TRBJ2-1, with 10 bases identical to TRBD2. Germline CDR1 and CDR2: SGHRS and YFSETQ. The CDR3 sequence is 15 residues long. The trim removed 0 bases at V and 6 bases at J, leaving 3 bases unmatched. This chain's CDR3 is CASSLASGGANEQFF. The CDR3 region has the DNA TGCGCCAGCAGCTTGGCCAGCGGGGGGGCCAATGAGCAGTTCTTC. The full variable domain, rest sourced from reference TRBV5-1 and TRBJ2-1, is KAGVTQTPRYLIKTRGQQVTLSCSPISGHRSVSWYQQTPGQGLQFLFEYFSETQRNKGNFPGRFSGRQFSNSRSEMNVSTLELGDSALYLCASSLASGGANEQFFGPGTRLTVL.

This clonotype was picked up many times. The gene calls are TRBV7-9 and TRBJ2-1; 12 bases match TRBD2. The junction had 8 bases not matched to a gene; V was cut back by 4 bases and J by 7 bases. The CDR3 loop spans 16 amino acids. Looked up from germline, CDR1 is SEHNR and CDR2 is FQNEAQ (reference sequence). In DNA form, the CDR3 reads TGTGCCAGCAGCTCGACTAGCGGGAGAGGAATAAATGAGCAGTTCTTC. Translated, it gives CASSSTSGRGINEQFF.

This clonotype was recorded at least ten times. The chain combines TRBV12-3 or TRBV12-4 with TRBJ2-2; maybe TRBD2 (6 bases). This CDR3 spans 15 amino acids. V shed 6 bases and J shed 7 bases, with 18 bases lying between them. The CDR3 loop reads CASSRAEGKSGELFF. CDR3 nucleotides: TGTGCCAGCAGCCGGGCGGAGGGGAAGAGCGGGGAGCTGTTTTTT.